Listed below are T cell receptor beta chains from one sample, sequenced in a study of blood T cell repertoires in COVID-19. Libraries were prepared by immunoSEQ multiplex PCR; TCRdb keeps only in-frame clonotypes and omits some of them. The sample consists of about 260,000 clones, around 87% of them appearing once. The specimen sequenced was peripheral blood. Source of these receptors: a woman between 50 and 59 years old with acute or convalescent COVID-19. Both conserved end residues are part of each CDR3. The D gene is left open where the match is weak. Size tells how often a clone was seen (once, few, many) or the class of an expanded clone, and some rows leave it out.

j_gene: TRBJ1-1
d_gene: .
abundance: .
v_gene: TRBV7-3
CDR3nt: TGTGCCAGCAGCTTAACCCCCCCGGGATTCACTGAAGCTTTCTTT
CDR3aa: CASSLTPPGFTEAFF

j_gene: TRBJ2-7
d_gene: .
abundance: .
v_gene: TRBV19
CDR3nt: TGTGCCAGTAGTATTGGGAGCGAGCAGTACTTC
CDR3aa: CASSIGSEQYF

j_gene: TRBJ1-2
d_gene: TRBD1
abundance: .
v_gene: TRBV28
CDR3nt: TGTGCCAGCAGTTTATATCGGACAGGGATAGGCCCCGGCTACACCTTC
CDR3aa: CASSLYRTGIGPGYTF

j_gene: TRBJ1-5
d_gene: .
abundance: .
v_gene: TRBV5-4
CDR3nt: TGTGCCAGCAGCTTTGCAGGGCGCGATCAGCCCCAGCATTTT
CDR3aa: CASSFAGRDQPQHF

j_gene: TRBJ2-1
d_gene: .
abundance: .
v_gene: TRBV18
CDR3nt: TGTGCCAGCTCACCCATAAGCAGGGGGACTTACAATGAGCAGTTCTTC
CDR3aa: CASSPISRGTYNEQFF

j_gene: TRBJ1-2
d_gene: .
abundance: .
v_gene: TRBV4-1
CDR3nt: TGCGCCAGCAGCCAAGGTGGTGGGGGCGCAGAGGGTTACTATGGCTACACCTTC
CDR3aa: CASSQGGGGAEGYYGYTF

j_gene: TRBJ2-5
d_gene: .
abundance: .
v_gene: TRBV9
CDR3nt: TGTGCCAGCAGCCTAGCCGGTGAGACCCAGTACTTC
CDR3aa: CASSLAGETQYF

j_gene: TRBJ1-4
d_gene: .
abundance: .
v_gene: TRBV18
CDR3nt: TGTGCCAGCTCACCGTCCGCGAAGAATGAAAAACTGTTTTTT
CDR3aa: CASSPSAKNEKLFF

j_gene: TRBJ1-6
d_gene: .
abundance: .
v_gene: TRBV27
CDR3nt: TGTGCCAGCAGTCCCCCACCCAGCTCCTATAATTCACCCCTCCACTTT
CDR3aa: CASSPPPSSYNSPLHF

j_gene: TRBJ1-4
d_gene: TRBD1
abundance: .
v_gene: TRBV30
CDR3nt: TGTGCCTGGAGCGATCTAAAGGGACAGGGGACTGAAAAACTGTTTTTT
CDR3aa: CAWSDLKGQGTEKLFF

j_gene: TRBJ1-1
d_gene: .
abundance: .
v_gene: TRBV6-1
CDR3nt: TGTGCCAGCAGTGAAACCAGGGGGAACACTGAAGCTTTCTTT
CDR3aa: CASSETRGNTEAFF

j_gene: TRBJ1-5
d_gene: .
abundance: .
v_gene: TRBV6-6
CDR3nt: TGTGCCAGCAGATCGGGGGAAGGCAATCAGCCCCAGCATTTT
CDR3aa: CASRSGEGNQPQHF

j_gene: TRBJ2-1
d_gene: .
abundance: .
v_gene: TRBV24-1
CDR3nt: TGTGCCACCAGTGCGGGGGGCGCAACCTACAATGAGCAGTTCTTC
CDR3aa: CATSAGGATYNEQFF

j_gene: TRBJ1-2
d_gene: .
abundance: .
v_gene: TRBV28
CDR3nt: TGTGCCAGCAGTAGACAGAGTCCCTATGGCTACACCTTC
CDR3aa: CASSRQSPYGYTF

j_gene: TRBJ2-1
d_gene: .
abundance: once
v_gene: TRBV5-1
CDR3nt: TGCGCCAGCAGCACCGGACATGCGGGGCTTTACAATGAGCAGTTCTTC
CDR3aa: CASSTGHAGLYNEQFF

j_gene: TRBJ1-6
d_gene: .
abundance: .
v_gene: TRBV18
CDR3nt: TGTGCCAGCTCATACGGGACTCTTGGGGATTCACCCCTCCACTTT
CDR3aa: CASSYGTLGDSPLHF

j_gene: TRBJ1-2
d_gene: .
abundance: .
v_gene: TRBV28
CDR3nt: TGTGCCAGCAGGCCGCAAGGGGACTATGGCTACACCTTC
CDR3aa: CASRPQGDYGYTF

j_gene: TRBJ1-1
d_gene: .
abundance: .
v_gene: TRBV9
CDR3nt: TGTGCCAGCAGCGTAGCTCGGGGTATGGACACTGAAGCTTTCTTT
CDR3aa: CASSVARGMDTEAFF

j_gene: TRBJ1-2
d_gene: .
abundance: once
v_gene: TRBV6-4
CDR3nt: TGTGCCAGCAGTGACTCAGGTGGTGCGGAGTTAACCTTC
CDR3aa: CASSDSGGAELTF

j_gene: TRBJ2-1
d_gene: TRBD2
abundance: .
v_gene: TRBV7-2
CDR3nt: TGTGCCAGCAGCGGCAGACTAGCTCTCAATGAGCAGTTCTTC
CDR3aa: CASSGRLALNEQFF

j_gene: TRBJ2-4
d_gene: .
abundance: .
v_gene: TRBV2
CDR3nt: TGTGCCAGTCATCCAGGGCCCGCACTGTTCTTAGCCAAAAACATTCAGTACTTC
CDR3aa: CASHPGPALFLAKNIQYF

j_gene: TRBJ1-3
d_gene: TRBD1
abundance: .
v_gene: TRBV10-3
CDR3nt: TGTGCCATCAGCCAGGGGGCTGGAAACACCATATATTTT
CDR3aa: CAISQGAGNTIYF

j_gene: TRBJ2-5
d_gene: .
abundance: .
v_gene: TRBV7-2
CDR3nt: TGTGCCAGCAGCCTCATACGGGAGACCCAGTACTTC
CDR3aa: CASSLIRETQYF

j_gene: TRBJ2-7
d_gene: TRBD2
abundance: few
v_gene: TRBV7-8
CDR3nt: TGTGCCAGCAGTTTCGGACTAGCGGGGAACTACGAGCAGTACTTC
CDR3aa: CASSFGLAGNYEQYF

j_gene: TRBJ2-2
d_gene: TRBD2
abundance: .
v_gene: TRBV9
CDR3nt: TGTGCCAGCAGCGTAGCTGTGGGGACTAGAGCGACCGGGGAGCTGTTTTTT
CDR3aa: CASSVAVGTRATGELFF

j_gene: TRBJ1-5
d_gene: TRBD1
abundance: .
v_gene: TRBV6-6
CDR3nt: TGTGCCAGCAGAGGACAGGGTCGCAATCAGCCCCAGCATTTT
CDR3aa: CASRGQGRNQPQHF